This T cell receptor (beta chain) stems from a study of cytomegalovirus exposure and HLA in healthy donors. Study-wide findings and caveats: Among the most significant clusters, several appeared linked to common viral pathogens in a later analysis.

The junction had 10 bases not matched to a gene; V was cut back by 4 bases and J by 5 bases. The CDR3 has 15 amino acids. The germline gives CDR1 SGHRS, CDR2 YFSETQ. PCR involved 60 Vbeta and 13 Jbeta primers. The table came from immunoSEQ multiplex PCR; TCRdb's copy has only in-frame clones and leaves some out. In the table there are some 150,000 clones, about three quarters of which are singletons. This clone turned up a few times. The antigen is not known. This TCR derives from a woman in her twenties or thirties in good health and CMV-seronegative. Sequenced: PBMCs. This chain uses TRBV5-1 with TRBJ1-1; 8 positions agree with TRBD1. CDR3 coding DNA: TGCGCCAGCAGCCTCCAGGGGGCGAGAGGTACTGAAGCTTTCTTT. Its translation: CASSLQGARGTEAFF.